This entry lists 22 T cell receptor beta chains sequenced from one sample in a study of T cells in Graves' hyperthyroidism and ophthalmopathy. Authors of the study amplified TCR beta CDR3 regions from RNA transcripts. First-round RT-PCR of the TCR CDR3 relied on the HTBI primer set. TCRdb passed the multiplex PCR reads through MiXCR, listing each CDR3 protein once. Among around 180,000 distinct CDR3 sequences listed, about 18% were seen once. Material for sequencing was blood. These TCRs come from a woman in her forties or fifties with Graves' hyperthyroidism.

This clonotype was detected ten times or more. The chain is built from TRBV18 and TRBJ2-1; no reliable D call. The V end was cut by 4 bases, the J end by 6 bases, with 13 bases between. Germline V gene data show CDR1 as KGHSH and CDR2 as LQKENI. The CDR3 runs to 14 residues. The CDR3 region is CASSLSPGRNEQFF. DNA for the CDR3: TGTGCCAGCTCACTCAGTCCAGGCCGCAATGAGCAGTTCTTC.

The sample holds many counts of this clonotype. The DNA of the CDR3 is TGTGCCAGCAGTGCAGGGGGTTGGGGCGAGCAGTACTTC. It encodes CASSAGGWGEQYF. V and J are TRBV27 and TRBJ2-7; 7 bases align to TRBD1. V shed 5 bases, J shed 6 bases, and the junction held 7 bases outside the gene matches. Germline V lookup: CDR1 MNHEY, CDR2 SMNVEV (reference sequence). CDR3 size: 13 residues.

In this sample, this clonotype turned up many times. The rearrangement uses TRBV12-5 and TRBJ1-1; TRBD1 aligns across 7 bases. This CDR3 is 15 amino acids long. Trimming took 11 bases from V and 1 from J; bases not matched to a gene: 13. Germline V lookup: CDR1 LGHNT, CDR2 FRNRAP. The CDR3 protein is CASAPTGWENTEAFF. CDR3 in DNA: TGTGCTTCTGCGCCGACAGGGTGGGAGAACACTGAAGCTTTCTTT.

This clonotype has just a few counts. The rearrangement links TRBV7-9 to TRBJ1-2, with a possible D match to TRBD1 (5 bases). Germline CDR1 is SEHNR and CDR2 is FQNEAQ (reference sequence). V lost 5 bases and J lost 6, with 16 bases in between. This CDR3 comprises 14 residues. CDR3 bases: TGTGCCAGCAGCCACAGGCTAGAGGAGGATGGCTACACCTTC. Its protein is CASSHRLEEDGYTF. The entire variable domain, with the rest obtained from reference TRBV7-9 and TRBJ1-2, is as follows: DTGVSQNPRHKITKRGQNVTFRCDPISEHNRLYWYRQTLGQGPEFLTYFQNEAQLEKSRLLSDRFSAERPKGSFSTLEIQRTEQGDSAMYLCASSHRLEEDGYTFGSGTRLTVV.

This clonotype has at least ten counts. This chain uses TRBV7-9 with TRBJ2-1, with 10 bases aligning to TRBD2. This CDR3 region has 18 residues. The V and J ends lost 1 base and 0 bases, in that order; junction bases with no gene match: 6. CDR1 is SEHNR, CDR2 FQNEAQ, per germline (reference sequence). DNA of the CDR3: TGTGCCAGCAGCTTAGTCCTAGCGGGGGAGTTCTCCTACAATGAGCAGTTCTTC. Translated, it gives CASSLVLAGEFSYNEQFF.

This clonotype was counted at least ten times. The gene calls are TRBV10-3 and TRBJ2-7, with a tentative D call TRBD1 (5 bases). The CDR3 loop spans 13 amino acids. CDR1 and CDR2 (germline): ENHRY, SYGVKD. Between the trimmed V and J ends, which lost 7 bases and 0 bases, there was a span of 10 bases. The CDR3 loop is CAIIVQASYEQYF. In nucleotides, the CDR3 is TGTGCCATCATAGTACAGGCCTCCTACGAGCAGTACTTC.

V gene TRBV5-1 combines with J gene TRBJ2-1; 14 positions match TRBD2. Trimming cost V 4 bases and J 0 bases; bases outside gene matches: 18. The CDR3 extends over 22 amino acids. Germline loops: CDR1 SGHRS, CDR2 YFSETQ. Here the CDR3 reads CASSPTSGGGVAYKSSYNEQFF. DNA of the CDR3: TGCGCCAGCAGCCCGACTAGCGGGGGGGGGGTCGCCTACAAAAGCTCCTACAATGAGCAGTTCTTC.

This clonotype was seen repeatedly, ten times or more. V is TRBV6-1 and J is TRBJ1-3; TRBD1 is a possible D gene (5 bases). The V and J ends lost 5 bases and 4 bases respectively, with 18 bases between them. CDR1 and CDR2 (germline): MNHNS, SASEGT. This CDR3 is built from 16 residues. The CDR3 region is CASSYGYDSRGNTIYF. CDR3 nucleotides: TGTGCCAGCAGTTACGGATATGACAGCCGCGGAAACACCATATATTTT.

This chain joins TRBV2 and TRBJ2-7, with a tentative D call TRBD2 (7 bases). Per the germline V gene, CDR1 is SNHLY and CDR2 is FYNNEI. Between the trimmed V and J ends, which lost 8 bases and 2 bases, there was a span of 13 bases. The CDR3 has 13 residues. CDR3 DNA sequence: TGTGCCAGCTGCGGGGGCAGGGCCTACGAGCAGTACTTC. Amino acids: CASCGGRAYEQYF.

This clonotype was counted ten times or more. The chain combines TRBV5-1 with TRBJ1-6; D perhaps matches TRBD1 (6 bases). There are 15 residues in the CDR3. Germline-derived CDR1 and CDR2 are SGHRS and YFSETQ. V lost 0 bases, J lost 9 bases, and 13 bases lay in between. CDR3 loop: CASSLEPGASSPLHF. CDR3 in DNA: TGCGCCAGCAGCTTGGAACCGGGGGCGAGTTCACCCCTCCACTTT.

This clonotype showed up many times. The CDR3 is CASSFRAGPNQPQHF. The CDR3, as DNA: TGTGCCAGCAGTTTTAGGGCAGGCCCTAATCAGCCCCAGCATTTT. The chain carries TRBV28 and TRBJ1-5; D unresolved. There are 15 residues in the CDR3. CDR1 is MDHEN, CDR2 SYDVKM, per germline. V was cut by 3 bases and J by 4 bases, with 13 bases left in between. Using reference TRBV28 and TRBJ1-5 for the parts outside the CDR3, the full variable domain is DVKVTQSSRYLVKRTGEKVFLECVQDMDHENMFWYRQDPGLGLRLIYFSYDVKMKEKGDIPEGYSVSREKKERFSLILESASTNQTSMYLCASSFRAGPNQPQHFGDGTRLSIL.

In this sample, this clonotype turned up many times. The chain employs TRBV7-9 and TRBJ2-7; 8 bases agree with TRBD1. V lost 5 bases and J lost 2; bases outside the gene matches: 8. The CDR3 runs 15 residues. The V gene's germline CDR1 is SEHNR and CDR2 FQNEAQ (reference sequence). CDR3: CASSPGTGRAYEQYF. CDR3 bases: TGTGCCAGCAGCCCTGGGACAGGCCGCGCCTACGAGCAGTACTTC.

The sample holds many counts of this clonotype. The chain employs TRBV9 and TRBJ2-3; TRBD1 aligns across 7 bases. The CDR3 is 15 residues long. The germline gives CDR1 SGDLS, CDR2 YYNGEE. The V gene end was trimmed by 5 bases and the J gene end by 0 bases; junction bases not matched to a gene: 6. The CDR3 bases are TGTGCCAGCAGTAAGCGACAGGGTAGCACAGATACGCAGTATTTT. It translates to CASSKRQGSTDTQYF.

The sample holds many counts of this clonotype. The chain combines TRBV5-1 with TRBJ1-4; the D gene is possibly TRBD1 (5 bases). Germline V gene data show CDR1 as SGHRS and CDR2 as YFSETQ. Trimming removed 4 bases at V and 8 bases at J, with 18 bases between. This CDR3 contains 15 residues. For the CDR3, the DNA is TGCGCCAGCAGCCCCTCACGACCAGGGAAGGAAAAACTGTTTTTT. Translated: CASSPSRPGKEKLFF.

This clonotype was recorded at least ten times. The genes are TRBV6-1 and TRBJ2-5; possible D gene TRBD2, 6 bases. Germline assignment: CDR1 MNHNS and CDR2 SASEGT. CDR3 length equals 16 residues. V lost 5 bases and J lost 4, with 20 bases in between. CDR3 sequence (DNA): TGTGCCAGCAGTTACCAACGCGGGGTAGGGAGAGAGACCCAGTACTTC. Translating gives CASSYQRGVGRETQYF.

At least ten counts were recorded for this clonotype. This rearrangement joins TRBV6-4 to TRBJ1-5, with D perhaps matching TRBD1 (5 bases). Germline V CDR1 and CDR2: MRHNA, SNTAGT. Trimming removed 4 bases from V and 7 bases from J, with 11 bases in between. The CDR3 is made up of 13 amino acids. The CDR3: CASSGRVNQPQHF. In DNA, the CDR3 is TGTGCCAGCAGTGGCAGGGTGAACCAGCCCCAGCATTTT.

The gene calls are TRBV4-1 and TRBJ1-2; D possibly corresponds to TRBD1 (6 bases). Germline CDR1 is MGHRA and CDR2 is YSYEKL. V lost 2 bases and J 4 bases, leaving 14 bases between the germline ends. The CDR3 has 15 residues. CDR3 region: CASSQKGEGGYGYTF. CDR3 bases: TGCGCCAGCAGCCAAAAAGGGGAAGGGGGCTATGGCTACACCTTC.

This clonotype was detected many times. This chain links TRBV7-9 with TRBJ1-1; D unclear. CDR1 is SEHNR, CDR2 FQNEAQ, per germline (reference sequence). CDR3 length: 13 residues. V gave up 1 base and J gave up 10 bases, with 13 bases separating them. The CDR3 region has the DNA TGTGCCAGCAGCTTAGACCGCGCATCTACAGCTTTCTTT. This encodes CASSLDRASTAFF.

This clonotype was counted ten times or more. The chain has TRBV4-3 and TRBJ2-7; D might be TRBD1 (6 bases). Germline V gene data show CDR1 as LGHNA and CDR2 as YSLEER. This CDR3 is 17 amino acids long. V was trimmed by 0 bases and J by 3 bases, leaving 18 bases between them. The CDR3 spells CASSQDSRGSALYEQYF. CDR3 nucleotide sequence: TGCGCCAGCAGCCAAGACAGTAGGGGGTCTGCCCTCTACGAGCAGTACTTC.

This clonotype was picked up many times. The chain employs TRBV14 and TRBJ1-4; D is ambiguous. The CDR3 spans 16 residues. The germline V and J ends were trimmed by 1 base and 7 bases, with 16 bases remaining between them. The germline CDR1 and CDR2 sequences are SGHDN and FVKESK. The CDR3 spells CASSQVYGERGEKLFF. The CDR3 DNA sequence: TGTGCCAGCAGCCAAGTTTACGGGGAACGAGGTGAAAAACTGTTTTTT.

This clonotype was observed at least ten times. This chain joins TRBV6-1 and TRBJ1-1; the D is unclear. Trimming pared 3 bases from V and 5 bases from J, leaving 13 bases between. The CDR3 loop spans 14 amino acids. Germline V lookup: CDR1 MNHNS, CDR2 SASEGT. CDR3 in DNA: TGTGCCAGCAGTGAGTGGGGAAGGAAGACTGAAGCTTTCTTT. This gives the protein CASSEWGRKTEAFF.

This clonotype was seen more than once but under ten times. This chain uses TRBV11-2 with TRBJ1-3; no firm D call. The ends were cut back, 4 bases at V and 2 bases at J, with 12 bases in the middle. Per the germline V gene, CDR1 is SGHAT and CDR2 is FQNNGV. The CDR3 is 15 amino acids. Here the CDR3 DNA reads TGTGCCAGCAGCTCCCGCGGGGTGGCTGGAAACACCATATATTTT. Residues: CASSSRGVAGNTIYF.